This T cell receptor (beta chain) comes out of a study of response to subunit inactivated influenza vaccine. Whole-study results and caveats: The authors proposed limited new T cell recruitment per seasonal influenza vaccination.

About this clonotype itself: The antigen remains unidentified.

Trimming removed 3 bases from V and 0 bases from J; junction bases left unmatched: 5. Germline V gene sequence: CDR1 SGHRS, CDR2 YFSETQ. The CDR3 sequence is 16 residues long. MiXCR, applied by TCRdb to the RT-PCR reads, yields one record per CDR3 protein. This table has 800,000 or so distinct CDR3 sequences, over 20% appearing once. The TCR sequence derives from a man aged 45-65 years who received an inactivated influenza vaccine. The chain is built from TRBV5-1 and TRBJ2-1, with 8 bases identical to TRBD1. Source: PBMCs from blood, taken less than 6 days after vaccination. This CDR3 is CASSYRTGSSYNEQFF. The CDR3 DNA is TGCGCCAGCAGCTACCGGACAGGGAGCTCCTACAATGAGCAGTTCTTC.